Listed below are T cell receptor beta chains from one sample, sequenced in a study of OX40 agonist ivuxolimab in advanced cancers. The method was immunoSEQ multiplex PCR; TCRdb's version includes in-frame clones alone and lacks a portion of them. The sample lists about 64,000 clones; 70% to 90% were seen once. The source material was CD4+ or CD8+ T cells sorted from blood, sampled in a trial of the OX40 agonist ivuxolimab. These TCRs come from an adult with an advanced solid tumor such as melanoma, head and neck, liver or kidney cancer. CDR3s include the opening cysteine and the closing phenylalanine or tryptophan. A D gene is named only where the DNA matches it firmly. The size field is filled for only some rows; it gives once, few, many or a size class.

cdr3_nt cdr3_aa v_call d_call j_call clone_size
TGTGCCAGCAGCTTGGACAGGGGGCAAGGAGCTTTCTTT CASSLDRGQGAFF TRBV7-3 TRBD1 TRBJ1-1 NA
TGTGCCTGGACCCTACCGGGGGGGCGGCGTTCACCCCTCCACTTT CAWTLPGGRRSPLHF TRBV30 NA TRBJ1-6 few
TGTGCCAGCGACGCCGGGACGGAGACCTACAATGAGCAGTTCTTC CASDAGTETYNEQFF TRBV28 NA TRBJ2-1 NA
TGTGCCAGCAGCCCAAGACTGAGCTCCTACAATGAGCAGTTCTTC CASSPRLSSYNEQFF TRBV9 NA TRBJ2-1 NA
TGTGCCAGCAGCCCTGACCCCAGCAATCAGCCCCAGCATTTT CASSPDPSNQPQHF TRBV5-5 NA TRBJ1-5 NA
TGTGCCAGCAGCTTAGGTCCGGACAGCTATGGCTACACCTTC CASSLGPDSYGYTF TRBV7-2 NA TRBJ1-2 NA
TGTGCCAGCAGCTCGGGACTAGCGGGGGGGCCGTTCAACTTC CASSSGLAGGPFNF TRBV7-2 TRBD2 TRBJ2-5 few
TGCGCCAGCAGCTTTCTCGAGACCCAGTACTTC CASSFLETQYF TRBV5-1 NA TRBJ2-5 NA
TGTGCCAGCAGCTCTCCGGGACTAGCGGGGACAGATACGCAGTATTTT CASSSPGLAGTDTQYF TRBV5-4 TRBD2 TRBJ2-3 NA
TGCGCCAGCAGCTTGGAAATCAGGGAAGAGACCCAGTACTTC CASSLEIREETQYF TRBV5-1 NA TRBJ2-5 NA
TGTGCCAGCACCAGAGGGGGGGGGTATCAGCCCCAGCATTTT CASTRGGGYQPQHF TRBV28 NA TRBJ1-5 NA
TGTGCCAGCAGCCTACTACTAGCGGGAGGGCAGAATGAGCAGTTCTTC CASSLLLAGGQNEQFF TRBV7-9 TRBD2 TRBJ2-1 NA
TGTGCCAGCAGCCCGGCTTCCTCGAACACCGGGGAGCTGTTTTTT CASSPASSNTGELFF TRBV11-3 NA TRBJ2-2 NA
TGTGCCAGCAGCCCACGCACTGGACCAAGGGGGACCTACGAGCAGTACTTC CASSPRTGPRGTYEQYF TRBV11-3 NA TRBJ2-7 NA
TGCGCCAGCAGCTCAGTAACCGGGACAGACAACTATGGCTACACCTTC CASSSVTGTDNYGYTF TRBV5-1 TRBD1 TRBJ1-2 NA
TGCGCCAGCAGCCTACCCCAGGATGGGGATGGGTCACCCCTCCACTTT CASSLPQDGDGSPLHF TRBV4-1 NA TRBJ1-6 few
TGTGCCAGCTCACCACCGGGAGGTGAAGCTTTCTTT CASSPPGGEAFF TRBV18 NA TRBJ1-1 NA
TGTGCCAGCAGTGAGGGGCGGAGTATCACTGAAGCTTTCTTT CASSEGRSITEAFF TRBV2 NA TRBJ1-1 NA
TGTGCCAGCAGCTACCGGGACAGGGGAACGGGATCTTACGAGCAGTACTTC CASSYRDRGTGSYEQYF TRBV7-9 TRBD1 TRBJ2-7 NA
TGTGCCAGCAGTTCCCAGGATTCTTACGAGCAGTACTTC CASSSQDSYEQYF TRBV28 NA TRBJ2-7 NA
TGTGCCAGTAGGAAGTCCAATTCACCCCTCCACTTT CASRKSNSPLHF TRBV19 NA TRBJ1-6 few
TGTGCCAGCAGCCCGACAGGGGCGAACACCGGGGAGCTGTTTTTT CASSPTGANTGELFF TRBV7-6 TRBD1 TRBJ2-2 NA
TGCGCCAGCAGCTCAATGGCCGGGACTAACACCGGGGAGCTGTTTTTT CASSSMAGTNTGELFF TRBV5-1 NA TRBJ2-2 NA
TGTGCCAGCAGAATGGACAACGTGGGCTACACCTTC CASRMDNVGYTF TRBV2 NA TRBJ1-2 NA
TGCGCCAGCAGCTTGGACACAATGAACACTGAAGCTTTCTTT CASSLDTMNTEAFF TRBV5-1 NA TRBJ1-1 NA
TGTGCCAGCAGTTTACTCCAGGGGGCAACTGAAGCTTTCTTT CASSLLQGATEAFF TRBV28 TRBD1 TRBJ1-1 NA
TGTGCCAGCAGCCAATATAACAGGGAACAGCCCCAGCATTTT CASSQYNREQPQHF TRBV4-2 NA TRBJ1-5 NA
TGTGCCAGCAGCTTAGAGCCTGGGAGTTGGGATACGCAGTATTTT CASSLEPGSWDTQYF TRBV11-3 NA TRBJ2-3 few
TGTGCCAGCAGCCAAGAAACAGAAAACTATGGCTACACCTTC CASSQETENYGYTF TRBV14 NA TRBJ1-2 few
TGCAGCGTAAACAGGGGTGGCCCTGAAGCTTTCTTT CSVNRGGPEAFF TRBV29-1 TRBD1 TRBJ1-1 once
TGTGCCAGTATCCCCGACCGAGGCACTGAAGCTTTCTTT CASIPDRGTEAFF TRBV19 NA TRBJ1-1 NA
TGCGCCAGCAGCCAATCCATAGAAGGGAGTACACACTTTAATTCACCCCTCCACTTT CASSQSIEGSTHFNSPLHF TRBV4-3 NA TRBJ1-6 once
TGTGCCATCAAGAGTGGAGTGTTAGGGAGTGAAAAACTGTTTTTT CAIKSGVLGSEKLFF TRBV10-3 NA TRBJ1-4 NA
TGTGCCAGCAGTGGAATAGGAGTGAAAACTGAAGCTTTCTTT CASSGIGVKTEAFF TRBV6-1 NA TRBJ1-1 once
TGTGCCATCAGTTCTACAGGCGATCAGCCCCAGCATTTT CAISSTGDQPQHF TRBV10-3 NA TRBJ1-5 NA
TGCGCCAGCAGAGTAGCGGGACCTCTCTACGAGCAGTACTTC CASRVAGPLYEQYF TRBV5-1 TRBD2 TRBJ2-7 NA
TGTGCAGGGCAGGGGATAGCGACCCAGTACTTC CAGQGIATQYF TRBV30 NA TRBJ2-5 NA
TGTGCCAGCACCAGGGCTAGCGGGAGAGGGCTTGAGCAGTTCTTC CASTRASGRGLEQFF TRBV27 TRBD2 TRBJ2-1 NA
TGCGCCAGCAGCTTAGGGAGACTGACCTCAGGCACGCAGTATTTT CASSLGRLTSGTQYF TRBV5-1 NA TRBJ2-3 NA
TGTGCCAGCAGTCTGACAGGGGGCTTGATCTACGAGCAGTACTTC CASSLTGGLIYEQYF TRBV6-5 TRBD1 TRBJ2-7 NA
TGCAGCGTTGAATGGAGGGGAACCACTGAAGCTTTCTTT CSVEWRGTTEAFF TRBV29-1 NA TRBJ1-1 NA
TGTGCCAGCAGCCTGGCCTTGGAGACCCAGTACTTC CASSLALETQYF TRBV7-2 NA TRBJ2-5 NA
TGTGCCAGCAGCGTATCAGGGGGAGAGACCCAGTACTTC CASSVSGGETQYF TRBV9 TRBD1 TRBJ2-5 NA
TGTGCCTGGAGTAGGACCCAACGCCTCTCCTACGAGCAGTACTTC CAWSRTQRLSYEQYF TRBV30 NA TRBJ2-7 NA
TGTGCCAGCAGCTTTGACAGGGGAAATTCTGGCTACACCTTC CASSFDRGNSGYTF TRBV5-8 TRBD1 TRBJ1-2 NA
TGTGCCAGCAGCTTGGAATCCCAGGGAGCGAACACTGAAGCTTTTTTT CASSLESQGANTEAFF TRBV5-4 NA TRBJ1-1 once